This TCR beta chain comes out of a study of cytomegalovirus exposure and HLA in healthy donors. Of note for this clone: Its target is unknown.

Study results and caveats: In a later analysis, productive TCRs from donors in an Asian-associated ancestry cluster reportedly carried fewer N-insertions than the cohort mean.

CDR1 is SGDLS, CDR2 YYNGEE, per germline. V gave up 0 bases and J gave up 2 bases, with 14 bases separating them. The CDR3 runs to 16 residues. 13 Jbeta primers and 60 Vbeta primers were used for the PCR. Here immunoSEQ multiplex PCR was the method, and the copy in TCRdb shows in-frame clones only, minus some. The sample holds 140,000 to 150,000 clones. The receptor was derived from a male donor in good health and CMV-seronegative. The sample consisted of PBMCs. The rearrangement links TRBV9 to TRBJ1-2; D perhaps matches TRBD1 (5 bases). The CDR3 DNA reads as TGTGCCAGCAGCGTAGGAATAGCAGGGTTAAACTATGGCTACACCTTC. The encoded protein is CASSVGIAGLNYGYTF.